The source of this TCR beta chain is a study of blood T cell repertoires in COVID-19. Study in general: Samples came from the United States, Italy and Spain, spanning acute and convalescent COVID-19.

The CDR3 covers 14 residues. Germline loops: CDR1 MNHEY, CDR2 SVGEGT. Trimming took 4 bases from V and 7 from J, leaving 14 bases between them. Per the original data handling: Estimation of nucleated cell counts was performed using reference gene primer amplification. Profiled with immunoSEQ multiplex PCR; TCRdb holds only in-frame clones, not every one. V and J calls and clone size are copied from that table; D and trimming were computed from the DNA. The table includes approximately 110,000 clones, around nine tenths detected once. V gene TRBV6-2 or TRBV6-3 combines with J gene TRBJ2-1, with D maybe TRBD1 (6 bases). The sample was peripheral blood. The clonotype was recovered from a man aged 40-55 years with acute or convalescent COVID-19. CDR3 coding DNA: TGTGCCAGCAGTTTACGCAGGGGTGGTAATGAGCAGTTCTTC. This sequence encodes CASSLRRGGNEQFF.